Listed here are 31 T cell receptor beta chains from one sample, sequenced in a study of T cell responses to AZD1222 COVID-19 vaccine. Some clones are missing from TCRdb's copy, which holds only in-frame ones; the method was immunoSEQ multiplex PCR. The sample consists of about 260,000 clones, about 92% of them appearing once. Here the sequenced sample was peripheral blood, taken on day 0 of AZD1222 vaccination. Receptors were obtained from an adult in good health.

This chain uses TRBV29-1 with TRBJ2-7; tentatively, D is TRBD2 (5 bases). The CDR3 spans 16 residues. The V end was cut by 3 bases, the J end by 4 bases, with 22 bases between. Germline CDR1 is SQVTM and CDR2 is ANQGSEA. CDR3 nucleotide sequence: TGCAGCGTTGATAGGTGGGGTACTAGTGGAGAATACGAGCAGTACTTC. Amino acid sequence: CSVDRWGTSGEYEQYF.

The chain employs TRBV19 and TRBJ1-5; no clear D. The CDR3 sequence is 15 residues long. Trimming removed 7 bases at V and 1 base at J, with 14 bases between. Germline values: CDR1 LNHDA, CDR2 SQIVND (reference sequence). The CDR3 DNA is TGTGCCAGTATGGCGGGCCAACGGAGCAATCAGCCCCAGCATTTT. It translates to CASMAGQRSNQPQHF.

This sequence joins TRBV7-2 and TRBJ2-2; 8 nucleotides align to TRBD2. Germline CDR1 reads SGHTA; CDR2 reads FQGNSA. The length of the CDR3 is 17 residues. V lost 5 bases to trimming and J lost 5 bases; unmatched junction nucleotides: 13. In DNA, the CDR3 is TGTGCCAGCAGCCCTTCGACTACGGGAGGGACGACCGGGGAGCTGTTTTTT. Its translation: CASSPSTTGGTTGELFF. The variable domain in full, completed from reference TRBV7-2 and TRBJ2-2, reads GAGVSQSPSNKVTEKGKDVELRCDPISGHTALYWYRQSLGQGLEFLIYFQGNSAPDKSGLPSDRFSAERTGGSVSTLTIQRTQQEDSAVYLCASSPSTTGGTTGELFFGEGSRLTVL.

The CDR3 DNA follows: TGTGCCAGCAGCTTTTTGAGTGGAGAGACCCAGTACTTC. This sequence encodes CASSFLSGETQYF. J is TRBJ2-5 and V is TRBV11-3; D is undetermined. Trimming stripped 3 bases from V and 4 bases from J, with 9 bases between. Looked up from germline, CDR1 is SGHNT and CDR2 is YENEEA. This CDR3 is 13 amino acids long.

The V call is TRBV10-3, the J call TRBJ2-7; D not certain. Germline CDR1 ENHRY, CDR2 SYGVKD. The V end lost 3 bases, the J end lost 2 bases, and 8 bases lay between the germline ends. CDR3 length: 13 amino acids. The DNA of the CDR3 is TGTGCCATCAGTGACAGGCTGACCTACGAGCAGTACTTC. Amino acids: CAISDRLTYEQYF.

The V and J genes are TRBV29-1 and TRBJ1-5; no clear D gene. Germline-derived CDR1 and CDR2 are SQVTM and ANQGSEA. The length of the CDR3 is 12 residues. With 4 bases removed from V and 3 bases from J, the gap between germline ends came to 7 bases. The CDR3 here is CSVGGVNQPQHF. For the CDR3, the DNA is TGCAGCGTTGGTGGGGTCAATCAGCCCCAGCATTTT.

V is TRBV9 and J is TRBJ2-2; no clear D gene. The V gene's germline CDR1 is SGDLS and CDR2 YYNGEE. V was trimmed by 0 bases and J by 3 bases, leaving 6 bases between them. This CDR3 region has 14 residues. The DNA for the CDR3 is TGTGCCAGCAGCGTAGTAGGGCACACCGGGGAGCTGTTTTTT. This encodes CASSVVGHTGELFF.

This chain connects TRBV6-5 to TRBJ1-3, with a tentative D call TRBD1 (5 bases). The germline CDR1 and CDR2 sequences are MNHEY and SVGAGI. CDR3 length: 16 amino acids. V was trimmed by 2 bases and J by 2 bases, leaving 13 bases between them. Here the CDR3 DNA reads TGTGCCAGCAGTTACCGACAGCCTAGGACTGGAAACACCATATATTTT. This translates into CASSYRQPRTGNTIYF.

This chain connects TRBV9 to TRBJ2-2, with TRBD1 matching over 7 bases. CDR1 and CDR2 from the germline V gene are SGDLS and YYNGEE. CDR3 length equals 16 residues. Trimming at V came to 2 bases and at J to 0 bases, leaving 4 bases not matched to a gene. CDR3 protein: CASSVRTGSNTGELFF. CDR3 nucleotide sequence: TGTGCCAGCAGCGTGAGGACAGGTTCGAACACCGGGGAGCTGTTTTTT.

This chain connects TRBV3-1 (or the pseudogene TRBV3-2) to TRBJ2-5; 9 bases match TRBD1. J lost 1 base, V lost 6 bases, and 0 bases had no gene match. The germline gives CDR1 LGHDT, CDR2 YNNKEL (reference sequence). The CDR3 length is 13 residues. The CDR3 region is CASRTGGQETQYF. The CDR3 DNA is TGTGCCAGCAGGACAGGGGGCCAAGAGACCCAGTACTTC.

This chain joins TRBV9 and TRBJ2-2; a possible D gene is TRBD2 (6 bases). The CDR3 length is 15 residues. V lost 0 bases and J lost 6, with 12 bases in between. Germline V gene data show CDR1 as SGDLS and CDR2 as YYNGEE. The CDR3 DNA sequence: TGTGCCAGCAGCGTAGCGGCTAGCGCACCCGGGGAGCTGTTTTTT. Translating it yields CASSVAASAPGELFF.

The chain is built from TRBV7-6 and TRBJ2-3; no clear D gene. The V and J ends lost 4 bases and 5 bases respectively, with 7 bases between them. CDR1 SGHVS and CDR2 FNYEAQ come from the germline V gene. The CDR3 totals 12 residues. CDR3 coding DNA: TGTGCCAGCAGCTACTATCGAGATACGCAGTATTTT. This codes for CASSYYRDTQYF.

The chain links TRBV29-1 to TRBJ2-3, with D possibly matching TRBD2 (6 bases). Looked up from germline, CDR1 is SQVTM and CDR2 is ANQGSEA. Trimming cost V 4 bases and J 2 bases, with 16 bases left between them. The CDR3 is made up of 15 amino acids. The CDR3 loop reads CSVGLLGLNTDTQYF. The CDR3 DNA sequence: TGCAGCGTTGGCTTATTGGGACTTAACACAGATACGCAGTATTTT.

The chain employs TRBV2 and TRBJ2-7; D is unclear. V shed 7 bases and J shed 3 bases, with 13 bases lying between them. Germline values: CDR1 SNHLY, CDR2 FYNNEI. The CDR3 consists of 13 residues. CDR3 in DNA: TGTGCCAGCACCCTCGAGATGGTCTACGAGCAGTACTTC. This gives the protein CASTLEMVYEQYF.

This clone has more than one count but fewer than ten. The chain combines TRBV5-1 with TRBJ1-5, with D possibly TRBD1 on 5 matching bases. Germline CDR1 and CDR2: SGHRS and YFSETQ. The CDR3 has 15 amino acids. V shed 7 bases and J shed 3 bases, with 17 bases lying between them. CDR3 sequence reads: CASSPSGADNQPQHF. CDR3 nucleotide sequence: TGCGCCAGCTCCCCTAGCGGGGCTGACAATCAGCCCCAGCATTTT.

The chain combines TRBV6-5 with TRBJ1-6; TRBD1 agrees at 7 bases. This CDR3 has 15 amino acids. J gave up 4 bases and V 7 bases, and 7 bases lay outside the gene matches. The germline CDR1 and CDR2 sequences are MNHEY and SVGAGI. CDR3 region: CASTLAGQYNSPLHF. The DNA of the CDR3 is TGTGCCAGCACCTTGGCGGGACAGTATAATTCACCCCTCCACTTT.

The genes are TRBV28 and TRBJ2-5, with D unresolved. V was pared by 2 bases and J by 0 bases, with 4 bases between. This CDR3 has 13 amino acids. Germline CDR1 MDHEN, CDR2 SYDVKM. CDR3: CASSLGYQETQYF. The CDR3 DNA is TGTGCCAGCAGTTTAGGATACCAAGAGACCCAGTACTTC.

The rearrangement joins TRBV5-1 to TRBJ2-1; D tentatively reads TRBD1 or TRBD2 (5 bases each). Trimming took off 0 bases at V and 4 bases at J, with 11 bases between the two ends. Germline lookup yields CDR1 SGHRS and CDR2 YFSETQ. CDR3 length: 15 amino acids. The CDR3 coding sequence is TGCGCCAGCAGCTTGGACGGGACCCTGTACAATGAGCAGTTCTTC. Encoded protein: CASSLDGTLYNEQFF.

The gene calls are TRBV3-1 (or the pseudogene TRBV3-2) and TRBJ1-1; tentative D call: TRBD1 (5 bases). The germline CDR1 and CDR2 sequences are LGHDT and YNNKEL (reference sequence). V lost 3 bases to trimming and J lost 2 bases, with 10 bases between them. CDR3 length: 14 residues. The CDR3 reads CASSQGQLNTEAFF. The CDR3 region has the DNA TGTGCCAGCAGCCAGGGGCAGCTCAACACTGAAGCTTTCTTT.

This clone was observed once. The J gene is TRBJ1-2, the V gene TRBV9, with 9 bases fitting TRBD1. This CDR3 is built from 15 residues. Germline values: CDR1 SGDLS, CDR2 YYNGEE. Trimming took 4 bases from V and 0 from J; bases not matched to a gene: 4. The chain's CDR3 is CASSPGQGANYGYTF. Written as DNA, the CDR3 is TGTGCCAGCAGCCCGGGACAGGGTGCTAACTATGGCTACACCTTC.

J is TRBJ1-4 and V is TRBV28, with D possibly being TRBD1 (6 bases). CDR1 is MDHEN, CDR2 SYDVKM, per germline. This CDR3 has 14 residues. Trimming cost V 6 bases and J 4 bases, with 12 bases left between them. CDR3 sequence: CASSRGFGNEKLFF. DNA of the CDR3: TGTGCCAGCAGCAGGGGTTTTGGTAATGAAAAACTGTTTTTT.

V and J are TRBV6-5 and TRBJ1-4; D perhaps matches TRBD1 (6 bases). From germline, CDR1 is MNHEY and CDR2 SVGAGI. The CDR3 covers 14 residues. Trimming took off 6 bases at V and 8 bases at J, with 16 bases between the two ends. The CDR3 bases are TGTGCCAGCAGCCCCACAGGGTCAAGAGAAAAACTGTTTTTT. Its translation is CASSPTGSREKLFF.

The chain employs TRBV19 and TRBJ1-1, with D maybe TRBD1 (6 bases). Germline loops: CDR1 LNHDA, CDR2 SQIVND (reference sequence). There are 13 residues in the CDR3. The ends were cut back, 4 bases at V and 1 base at J, with 7 bases in the middle. CDR3 sequence: CASSKGQNTEAFF. Here the CDR3 DNA reads TGTGCCAGTAGTAAGGGACAGAACACTGAAGCTTTCTTT.

This sequence joins TRBV11-2 and TRBJ2-4, with 10 bases fitting TRBD2. CDR1 SGHAT and CDR2 FQNNGV come from the germline V gene. J lost 0 bases, V lost 2 bases, and 7 bases had no gene match. CDR3 length: 18 amino acids. The CDR3 DNA reads as TGTGCCAGCAGCTTATATAGCGGGAGGACAGTAGCCAAAAACATTCAGTACTTC. Its protein product is CASSLYSGRTVAKNIQYF.

The rearrangement links TRBV6-6 to TRBJ2-6; D not resolved. Germline V CDR1 and CDR2: MNHNY, SVGAGI (reference sequence). Deletions cut 6 bases from V and 2 bases from J, with 11 bases between. The CDR3 loop spans 15 amino acids. The CDR3 DNA sequence: TGTGCCAGCAGCCCAAGGCCCACTGGGGCCAACGTCCTGACTTTC. It specifies CASSPRPTGANVLTF.

The chain couples TRBV27 to TRBJ1-4, with a tentative D call TRBD1 (5 bases). V was pared by 5 bases and J by 4 bases, with 11 bases between. The CDR3 is 14 amino acids. CDR1 and CDR2 from the germline V gene are MNHEY and SMNVEV (reference sequence). The CDR3 region is CASSTRGGNEKLFF. The CDR3 DNA reads TGTGCCAGCAGTACCCGCGGGGGTAATGAAAAACTGTTTTTT. The complete variable domain, with remaining parts taken from reference TRBV27 and TRBJ1-4, reads EAQVTQNPRYLITVTGKKLTVTCSQNMNHEYMSWYRQDPGLGLRQIYYSMNVEVTDKGDVPEGYKVSRKEKRNFPLILESPSPNQTSLYFCASSTRGGNEKLFFGSGTQLSVL.

The gene calls are TRBV6-2 or TRBV6-3 and TRBJ2-1; 8 positions match TRBD2. The germline V gene encodes CDR1 MNHEY and CDR2 SVGEGT. V was clipped by 3 bases and J by 4 bases; unmatched bases: 8. The CDR3 is made up of 16 amino acids. This CDR3 reads CASSYYAAGEYNEQFF. The CDR3 region has the DNA TGTGCCAGCAGTTATTACGCAGCGGGAGAGTACAATGAGCAGTTCTTC.

The chain is built from TRBV15 and TRBJ1-2; a possible D gene is TRBD1 (5 bases). The CDR3 consists of 14 residues. The V and J ends lost 1 base and 8 bases respectively, with 14 bases between them. The germline V gene encodes CDR1 LNHNV and CDR2 YYDKDF (reference sequence). CDR3 residues: CATSRVFRDGGYTF. CDR3 sequence (DNA): TGTGCCACCAGCAGAGTGTTCCGGGACGGAGGCTACACCTTC.

In its sample, this clone was seen a few times. The chain carries TRBV19 and TRBJ2-2; D possibly corresponds to TRBD2 (6 bases). With 6 bases removed from V and 3 bases from J, the gap between germline ends came to 20 bases. Germline V CDR1 and CDR2: LNHDA, SQIVND (reference sequence). This CDR3 is 17 amino acids long. The CDR3 here is CASSLRSFGDYTGELFF. The CDR3 DNA reads TGTGCCAGTAGCCTCCGGAGTTTTGGGGACTACACCGGGGAGCTGTTTTTT.

This clone was recorded a few times. The V and J genes are TRBV10-2 and TRBJ2-2; a possible D gene is TRBD1 (5 bases). Per germline, CDR1 WSHSY and CDR2 SAAADI. This CDR3 spans 13 amino acids. The ends were cut back, 4 bases at V and 5 bases at J, with 8 bases in the middle. The CDR3 spells CASSVRETGELFF. As DNA, the CDR3 is TGCGCCAGCAGTGTCAGGGAAACCGGGGAGCTGTTTTTT.

The rearrangement joins TRBV5-8 to TRBJ2-5, with D unclear. The V end lost 0 bases, the J end lost 3 bases, and 6 bases lay between the germline ends. The CDR3 totals 13 residues. The germline V gene has CDR1 SGHTS and CDR2 YDEGEE. CDR3 sequence (DNA): TGTGCCAGCAGCTTGGGGAGAGAAGAGACCCAGTACTTC. This encodes CASSLGREETQYF.